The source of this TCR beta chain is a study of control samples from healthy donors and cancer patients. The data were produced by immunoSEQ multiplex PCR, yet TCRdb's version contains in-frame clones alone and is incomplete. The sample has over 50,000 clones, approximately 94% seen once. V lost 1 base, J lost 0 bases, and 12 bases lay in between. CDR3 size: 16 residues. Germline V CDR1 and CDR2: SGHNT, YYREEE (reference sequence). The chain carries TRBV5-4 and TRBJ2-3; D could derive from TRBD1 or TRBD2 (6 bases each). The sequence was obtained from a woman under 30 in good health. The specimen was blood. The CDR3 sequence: CASSLWVGGSTDTQYF. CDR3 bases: TGTGCCAGCAGCTTGTGGGTGGGGGGCAGCACAGATACGCAGTATTTT.